The 2 T cell receptor beta chains below all came from one sample that was sequenced in a study of OX40 agonist ivuxolimab in advanced cancers. Sequenced by immunoSEQ multiplex PCR; TCRdb stores in-frame clones only, minus some. In the table there are 55,000 to 95,000 clones, 85% to 90% of which are singletons. The sample here was CD4+ or CD8+ T cells sorted from blood, taken in a trial of the OX40 agonist ivuxolimab. These receptors all stem from an adult with an advanced solid tumor such as melanoma, head and neck, liver or kidney cancer.

V gene TRBV29-1 combines with J gene TRBJ2-5, with 8 bases matching TRBD1. CDR3 length equals 18 residues. V trimming: 2 bases; J trimming: 7 bases; junction bases outside the gene matches: 21. CDR1 and CDR2 (germline): SQVTM, ANQGSEA. CDR3 in DNA: TGCAGCGTTGAATTGGACAGGGTGAGGGACGGCGGGAAGTTGACCCAGTACTTC. It translates to CSVELDRVRDGGKLTQYF.

The V and J genes are TRBV15 and TRBJ2-5; a possible D gene is TRBD1 (6 bases). The CDR3 has 15 residues. V shed 0 bases and J shed 4 bases, with 12 bases lying between them. Germline V gene data show CDR1 as LNHNV and CDR2 as YYDKDF (reference sequence). DNA of the CDR3: TGTGCCACCAGCAGAGAGGGGGCCCGGAGAGAGACCCAGTACTTC. Protein product: CATSREGARRETQYF.